One TCR beta chain is described in this entry. Its antigen is undetermined. Germline loops: CDR1 SGHTA, CDR2 FQGNSA. This CDR3 has 13 amino acids. The germline V and J ends were trimmed by 5 bases and 3 bases, with 10 bases remaining between them. The data were obtained in a study of cytomegalovirus exposure and HLA in healthy donors. The PCR employed 60 Vbeta primers together with 13 Jbeta primers. Sequenced by immunoSEQ multiplex PCR; TCRdb stores in-frame clones only, minus some. Of under 250,000 clones in the sample, roughly 88% are singletons; the top ten hold roughly 0.71%. General study points: Analysis was carried out at a later point, and it linked a missense DCLRE1C variant to TCR beta V- and J-gene trimming.

This clonotype was obtained from a boy aged 2 to 9 in good health and CMV-seronegative. Sequencing was done on a sample of PBMCs. This chain joins TRBV7-2 and TRBJ1-2, with a possible D match to TRBD1 (5 bases). CDR3 sequence (DNA): TGTGCCAGCAGCCCTGGACAAGACTATGGCTACACCTTC. It codes for CASSPGQDYGYTF. Full variable domain (missing parts from reference TRBV7-2 and TRBJ1-2): GAGVSQSPSNKVTEKGKDVELRCDPISGHTALYWYRQSLGQGLEFLIYFQGNSAPDKSGLPSDRFSAERTGGSVSTLTIQRTQQEDSAVYLCASSPGQDYGYTFGSGTRLTVV.